This T cell receptor (beta chain) was captured in a study of T cell repertoires in ileal Crohn's disease. The data were produced by immunoSEQ multiplex PCR, yet TCRdb's version contains in-frame clones alone and is incomplete. The data hold around 8,500 clones, with 95% to 96% observed a single time. Germline CDR1 SNHLY, CDR2 FYNNEI. The CDR3 loop spans 13 amino acids. V was clipped by 3 bases and J by 7 bases, with 13 bases between them. The sample comprised ileal tissue. This TCR was sampled from an adult with Crohn's disease. The rearrangement uses TRBV2 and TRBJ2-7; possible D gene TRBD2, 5 bases. The CDR3, as DNA: TGTGCCAGCAGTGACGAGGGATCGGGAGAGCAGTACTTC. Its translation is CASSDEGSGEQYF.